This T cell receptor (beta chain) appears in the sequencing data of a study of identifying expanded T cells in peripheral blood. General study findings and limits: Over around two and four weeks, about 15 and 19 clones changed, versus approximately 1.2 between replicates. Variance in clone template counts between roughly 2-week samples significantly increased with total template count across all healthy donors.

Here immunoSEQ multiplex PCR was the method, and the copy in TCRdb shows in-frame clones only, minus some. Here the sample spans 97,000 or so clones, around 88% being singletons. The CDR3 spans 14 residues. Worth noting for this clone: Its antigen remains unidentified.

The sample comprised blood. The receptor comes from a person aged 18 to 70 in good health. The chain has TRBV21-1 and TRBJ1-5. TRBV21-1 is recorded as a pseudogene. The chain's CDR3 is CASSKEKGLRPQHF. In DNA form, the CDR3 reads TGTGCCAGCAGCAAAGAGAAGGGTTTGAGGCCCCAGCATTTT.